A selection of T cell receptor beta chains follows, all from one sample in a study of T cells after yellow fever vaccination. TCRdb processed the 5' RACE reads anew with MiXCR; each CDR3 protein has one entry. The sample lists about 120,000 distinct CDR3 sequences, more than 7.5% occurring once. Specimen: CD8+ T cells sorted from PBMCs, collected on the day of the yellow fever booster vaccination. The origin of the receptors is a man aged 18 to 29 who received the YFV17D yellow fever vaccine. Each CDR3 is given without its conserved first and last residue.

J: TRBJ1-1
V: TRBV5-4
CDR3: ASSFKSGGDTEAF

J: TRBJ2-3
V: TRBV20-1
CDR3: SARAPAGHLTDTQY

J: TRBJ2-1
V: TRBV5-4
CDR3: ASSGPLWRGPYNEQF

J: TRBJ2-3
V: TRBV29-1
CDR3: SVRGTPTSADTQY

J: TRBJ2-2
V: TRBV6-6
CDR3: ASSYRDRAGGELF

J: TRBJ2-7
V: TRBV7-2
CDR3: ASRSSGRGEQY

J: TRBJ2-1
V: TRBV7-9
CDR3: ASSFRPENSLNEQF

J: TRBJ2-3
V: TRBV28
CDR3: ASKPGLAGGGTDTQY

J: TRBJ1-1
V: TRBV7-2
CDR3: ASSLWGASHTEAF

J: TRBJ1-3
V: TRBV28
CDR3: ASSVVGQGFGNTIY

J: TRBJ2-1
V: TRBV10-3
CDR3: AISGFSGTVNEQF

J: TRBJ2-1
V: TRBV7-9
CDR3: ASSPLALNEQF

J: TRBJ2-7
V: TRBV6-2/TRBV6-3
CDR3: ASSYSPLAGGSYEQY

J: TRBJ1-3
V: TRBV7-6
CDR3: ASSLGENTIY

J: TRBJ2-2
V: TRBV12-3/TRBV12-4
CDR3: ASSTGTGDRGGELF

J: TRBJ2-2
V: TRBV5-4
CDR3: ASSLRDRGTGELF